Many counts were recorded for the clone carrying this T cell receptor (beta chain). Its antigen is as yet unknown. The data derive from a study of Graves' ophthalmopathy and Graves' hyperthyroidism. Study-wide background: At the time of initial diagnosis and before any treatment, peripheral blood was collected.

Findings and caveats of the study: The blood repertoire also included most expanded thyroid clonotypes above 0.001 frequency. The model's prediction of ophthalmopathy progression had 70.59% sensitivity and roughly 77% specificity.

Diagnoses were established from clinical symptoms, serum thyroxine, TRAb, thyroid ultrasound and orbital computed tomography. Amplification from RNA transcripts yielded the TCR beta CDR3 regions. RT-PCR in the first round used HTBI primers; a second-round multiplex PCR followed. One entry per CDR3 protein, called by TCRdb with MiXCR from the multiplex PCR reads. The sample holds roughly 400,000 distinct CDR3 sequences, approximately 15% seen once. The V gene lost 1 base and the J gene lost 5 bases, with 11 bases spanning the gap. This CDR3 spans 14 amino acids. From germline, CDR1 is SGHTA and CDR2 FQGNSA.

The genes are TRBV7-2 and TRBJ1-1; tentative D call: TRBD1 (5 bases). The sequencing sample was made of peripheral blood. This clonotype was sampled from a woman aged 18-29 years with stable Graves' hyperthyroidism. CDR3 region: CASSLGGRTTEAFF. DNA of the CDR3: TGTGCCAGCAGCTTAGGGGGCAGAACAACTGAAGCTTTCTTT.